This is a list of T cell receptor beta chains from one sample in a study of regulatory T cells in long-lasting Graves disease. In TCRdb, the multiplex PCR reads were re-called with MiXCR into one record per CDR3 protein. The sample includes under 300,000 distinct CDR3 sequences, around a sixth of them seen just once. The same specimen was also included in a second study, on T cells in Graves' hyperthyroidism and ophthalmopathy.

Sample: peripheral blood mononuclear cells (PBMCs), taken at new diagnosis, from a patient treated with antithyroid drugs. The source of these receptors is a woman aged 30 to 39 with Graves disease. CDR3s include the opening cysteine and the closing phenylalanine or tryptophan. The D gene is left open where the match is weak. Clone size appears in some rows only: once, few, many, or a class for an expanded clone.

TRBV27,TRBD1,TRBJ1-6,many,CASSSLDRASSPLHF,TGTGCCAGCAGTTCCCTGGACAGGGCATCTTCACCCCTCCACTTT
TRBV3-1,-,TRBJ1-2,-,CASTPGEPSPRYGYTF,TGTGCCAGCACCCCCGGGGAGCCCTCTCCCCGATATGGCTACACCTTC
TRBV20-1,TRBD1,TRBJ1-5,-,CSAPPGQGVGQPQHF,TGCAGTGCCCCGCCGGGACAGGGGGTCGGACAGCCCCAGCATTTT
TRBV2,TRBD2,TRBJ2-7,many,CASRAPRGGLEQYF,TGTGCCAGCAGAGCCCCCCGGGGGGGGCTCGAGCAGTACTTC
TRBV9,-,TRBJ1-5,-,CASSVDGKGQPQHF,TGTGCCAGCAGCGTAGATGGGAAGGGGCAGCCCCAGCATTTT
TRBV5-1,TRBD1,TRBJ2-1,many,CASRPGQSLYNEQFF,TGCGCCAGCAGACCGGGACAGTCCCTTTACAATGAGCAGTTCTTC
TRBV25-1,-,TRBJ2-3,few,CAGRGARGGDTQYF,TGTGCTGGGAGGGGGGCGAGGGGAGGGGATACGCAGTATTTT
TRBV5-5,-,TRBJ1-1,many,CASSVARENTEAFF,TGTGCCAGCAGTGTGGCTAGGGAGAACACTGAAGCTTTCTTT
TRBV9,-,TRBJ1-6,many,CASNDGLSSYNSPLHF,TGTGCCAGCAACGATGGGTTGAGCTCCTATAATTCACCCCTCCACTTT
TRBV11-3,TRBD2,TRBJ2-1,many,CASSLDSGPGNEQFF,TGTGCCAGCAGCTTAGATAGCGGGCCGGGTAATGAGCAGTTCTTC
TRBV7-9,-,TRBJ1-1,many,CASSFLLDTEAFF,TGTGCCAGCAGCTTCCTCCTCGACACTGAAGCTTTCTTT
TRBV9,TRBD1,TRBJ2-5,many,CASSGGTGGLQETQYF,TGTGCCAGCAGCGGAGGGACAGGGGGACTCCAAGAGACCCAGTACTTC
TRBV20-1,TRBD2,TRBJ2-7,-,CSARGLAGGSGEQYF,TGCAGTGCGAGAGGGTTAGCGGGGGGAAGTGGCGAGCAGTACTTC
TRBV9,-,TRBJ1-2,few,CASSVVDKEGYTF,TGTGCCAGCAGCGTAGTGGATAAGGAGGGCTACACCTTC
TRBV2,TRBD1,TRBJ1-6,many,CASRRGQESTLHF,TGTGCCAGCAGGAGGGGGCAAGAATCGACCCTCCACTTT
TRBV7-2,-,TRBJ1-1,many,CASSFKSANTEAFF,TGTGCCAGCAGCTTCAAATCGGCCAACACTGAAGCTTTCTTT